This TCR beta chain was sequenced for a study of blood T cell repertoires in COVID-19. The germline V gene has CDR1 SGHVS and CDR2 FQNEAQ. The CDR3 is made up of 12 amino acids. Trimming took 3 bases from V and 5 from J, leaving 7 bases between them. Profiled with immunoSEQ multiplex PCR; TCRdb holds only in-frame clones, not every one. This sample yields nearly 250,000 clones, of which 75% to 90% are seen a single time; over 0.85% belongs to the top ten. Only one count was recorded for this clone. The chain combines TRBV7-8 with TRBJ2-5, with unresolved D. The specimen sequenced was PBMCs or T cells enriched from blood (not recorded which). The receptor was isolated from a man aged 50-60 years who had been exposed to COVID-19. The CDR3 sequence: CASSFPGETQYF. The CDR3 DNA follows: TGTGCCAGCAGCTTTCCCGGGGAGACCCAGTACTTC.